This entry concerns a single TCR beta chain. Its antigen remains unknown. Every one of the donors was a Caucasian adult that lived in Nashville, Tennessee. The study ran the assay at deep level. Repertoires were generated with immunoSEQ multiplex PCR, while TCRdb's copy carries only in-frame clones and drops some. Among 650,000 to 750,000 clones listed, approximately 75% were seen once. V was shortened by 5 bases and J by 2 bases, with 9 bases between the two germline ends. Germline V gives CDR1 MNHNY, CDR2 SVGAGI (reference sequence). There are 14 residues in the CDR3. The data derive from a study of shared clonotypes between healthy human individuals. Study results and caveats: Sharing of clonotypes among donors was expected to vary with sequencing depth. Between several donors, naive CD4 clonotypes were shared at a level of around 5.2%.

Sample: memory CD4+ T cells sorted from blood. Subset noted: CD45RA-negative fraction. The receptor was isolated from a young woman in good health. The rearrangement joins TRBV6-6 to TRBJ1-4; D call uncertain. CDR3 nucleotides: TGTGCCAGCAGTCCTCAGGACACTAATGAAAAACTGTTTTTT. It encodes CASSPQDTNEKLFF.